Included here is one T cell receptor beta chain sequence, with context. No antigen is known for it. This sample is part of a study of glioma-infiltrating T cells. Study findings and constraints: Gliomas, especially low-grade, showed above-expected tissue-blood divergence; non-neoplastic patients showed below. Tissue and blood shared very few CDR3 sequences.

Amplification of TCR alpha and beta CDR3 regions from RNA used iRepertoire nested multiplex PCR. Tissue mRNA or PBMC total RNA, 100-400 ng, went into one-step reverse transcription and amplification. TCRdb analysed the multiplex PCR reads with MiXCR anew, one entry per CDR3 protein. The data show more than 20,000 distinct CDR3 sequences, with about 22% seen just once and around 13% held by the top ten. Trimming removed 1 base from V and 10 bases from J, with 23 bases in between. The germline gives CDR1 SGHVS, CDR2 FNYEAQ. The CDR3 spans 17 residues. The receptor comes from a human donor with low-grade glioma or glioblastoma, undergoing nonglioma brain surgery, or in good health (not recorded which). Sequenced sample: glioma tissue, nonneoplastic brain tissue, or PBMCs (not recorded which). The J gene is TRBJ2-1, the V gene TRBV7-6, with D uncertain. The CDR3 here is CASSLGAGGPSSYEQFF. In nucleotides, the CDR3 is TGTGCCAGCAGCTTAGGGGCTGGCGGTCCCAGCTCCTACGAGCAGTTCTTC.